These 20 T cell receptor beta chains originate from one sample sequenced in a study of cytomegalovirus exposure and HLA in healthy donors. A multiplex PCR was run with 60 Vbeta primers and 13 Jbeta primers. Profiling relied on immunoSEQ multiplex PCR, and the TCRdb table lists in-frame clones only, not all of them. The sample holds 55,000 to 85,000 clones, about two thirds seen once. Sequencing was performed on PBMCs. The receptors originated from a woman aged 40 to 50 in good health and CMV-seropositive.

This clone occurred once. The chain employs TRBV11-3 and TRBJ1-1; no reliable D call. This CDR3 is 13 amino acids long. Germline V lookup: CDR1 SGHNT, CDR2 YENEEA. Deletions cut 5 bases from V and 8 bases from J, with 15 bases between. Here the CDR3 reads CASSLAPAPEAFF. The CDR3 nucleotides read TGTGCCAGCAGCCTAGCCCCTGCGCCCGAAGCTTTCTTT.

In its sample, this clone was seen once. The V gene is TRBV5-1, the J gene TRBJ2-2; tentative D call: TRBD2 (6 bases). V dropped 2 bases and J dropped 3 bases, with 11 bases sitting between them. This CDR3 is 15 amino acids long. Germline-derived CDR1 and CDR2 are SGHRS and YFSETQ. Here the CDR3 DNA reads TGCGCCAGCAGCTTCGAGACTAGAGACACCGGGGAGCTGTTTTTT. Protein product: CASSFETRDTGELFF.

This clone was seen more than once but under ten times. The chain recombines TRBV7-6 with TRBJ1-1, with a tentative D call TRBD1 (6 bases). V dropped 2 bases and J dropped 10 bases, with 23 bases sitting between them. CDR3 length equals 16 residues. Germline CDR1 is SGHVS and CDR2 is FNYEAQ. CDR3 bases: TGTGCCAGCAGCTTAAGTAAGGGTATACAGGGTGGTCCAGCTTTCTTT. Its translation: CASSLSKGIQGGPAFF.

The chain couples TRBV10-3 to TRBJ1-4; 7 bases agree with TRBD1. The V gene's germline CDR1 is ENHRY and CDR2 SYGVKD. V lost 8 bases to trimming and J lost 7 bases; unmatched junction nucleotides: 7. The CDR3 runs to 13 residues. CDR3 sequence reads: CAISERDSEKLFF. The CDR3, as DNA: TGTGCCATCTCCGAACGGGACAGTGAAAAACTGTTTTTT.

This clone occurred many times. V and J are TRBV15 and TRBJ2-1; TRBD2 matches at 8 bases. V trimming: 3 bases; J trimming: 0 bases; junction bases outside the gene matches: 4. Germline V gene lookup returns CDR1 LNHNV and CDR2 YYDKDF (reference sequence). The CDR3 loop spans 16 amino acids. The chain's CDR3 is CATSSSAGGSYNEQFF. The CDR3 DNA follows: TGTGCCACCAGCAGTTCTGCGGGGGGCTCCTACAATGAGCAGTTCTTC.

The chain employs TRBV29-1 and TRBJ2-7, with 9 bases that match TRBD1. Trimming removed 8 bases from V and 2 bases from J; junction bases left unmatched: 7. The CDR3 runs to 13 residues. Germline V CDR1 and CDR2: SQVTM, ANQGSEA. As DNA, the CDR3 is TGCAGCCCCTTTCGGGACAGGGCCTACGAGCAGTACTTC. Protein product: CSPFRDRAYEQYF.

The chain employs TRBV5-6 and TRBJ2-5, with D possibly matching TRBD2 (5 bases). Trimming removed 1 base at V and 7 bases at J, with 8 bases between. There are 12 residues in the CDR3. Germline CDR1 and CDR2: SGHDT and YYEEEE. CDR3 in amino acids: CASSLWAGTQYF. The CDR3 DNA follows: TGTGCCAGCAGCTTGTGGGCGGGGACCCAGTACTTC.

The chain uses TRBV9 and TRBJ1-1, with 8 bases fitting TRBD1. This CDR3 spans 15 amino acids. Germline lookup yields CDR1 SGDLS and CDR2 YYNGEE. Unmatched junction bases numbered 6, after V lost 2 bases and J lost 3 bases. The chain's CDR3 is CASSVGTGADTEAFF. The DNA for the CDR3 is TGTGCCAGCAGCGTGGGGACAGGCGCGGACACTGAAGCTTTCTTT.

V is TRBV10-3 and J is TRBJ1-2; 7 bases match TRBD1. The junction had 2 bases not matched to a gene; V was cut back by 4 bases and J by 0 bases. This CDR3 comprises 14 residues. Looked up from germline, CDR1 is ENHRY and CDR2 is SYGVKD. CDR3 loop: CAISGQGANYGYTF. CDR3 bases: TGTGCCATCAGTGGGCAGGGGGCTAACTATGGCTACACCTTC.

A few counts support this clone. V gene TRBV19 combines with J gene TRBJ2-5, with 7 bases lining up with TRBD1. From germline, CDR1 is LNHDA and CDR2 SQIVND (reference sequence). There are 14 residues in the CDR3. With V trimmed by 5 bases and J by 7 bases, 10 bases remained unmatched. CDR3 coding DNA: TGTGCCAGTAGTCCGCCGGGGACAGCGGTGACCCAGTACTTC. Its protein is CASSPPGTAVTQYF.

The chain employs TRBV29-1 and TRBJ2-7; D not certain. The CDR3 runs to 11 residues. The germline V and J ends were trimmed by 4 bases and 7 bases, with 11 bases remaining between them. CDR1 SQVTM and CDR2 ANQGSEA come from the germline V gene. The CDR3 sequence: CSVGWAREQYF. The CDR3 DNA is TGCAGCGTTGGGTGGGCCAGGGAGCAGTACTTC.

The sample holds a few counts of this clone. The gene calls are TRBV5-1 and TRBJ2-7; weak D call: TRBD1 (6 bases). The CDR3 length is 14 residues. Germline loops: CDR1 SGHRS, CDR2 YFSETQ. Trimming took 4 bases from V and 5 from J, leaving 16 bases between them. For the CDR3, the DNA is TGCGCCAGCAGCATGGAGAACAGGGAAAACGAGCAGTACTTC. Amino acids: CASSMENRENEQYF.

This clone came up once. The chain combines TRBV5-1 with TRBJ1-2, with 7 bases that match TRBD1. CDR3 length: 14 residues. V lost 4 bases to trimming and J lost 3 bases; unmatched junction nucleotides: 6. Germline loops: CDR1 SGHRS, CDR2 YFSETQ. CDR3 bases: TGCGCCAGCAGCCCGGGGGACAGTTACTATGGCTACACCTTC. This translates into CASSPGDSYYGYTF.

The genes are TRBV7-3 and TRBJ1-1; TRBD1 might be the D (5 bases). The CDR3 is 14 residues long. Germline CDR1 SGHTA, CDR2 FQGTGA. V gave up 5 bases and J gave up 1 base, with 11 bases separating them. The CDR3 nucleotides read TGTGCCAGCAGCCCGGCGGGGCGGAACACTGAAGCTTTCTTT. Protein: CASSPAGRNTEAFF.

This clone was detected only once. V usage is TRBV19 and J usage is TRBJ2-5, with TRBD2 matching 7 bases. The trim removed 3 bases at V and 2 bases at J, leaving 9 bases unmatched. Germline loops: CDR1 LNHDA, CDR2 SQIVND (reference sequence). The CDR3 runs to 16 residues. CDR3 sequence (DNA): TGTGCCAGTAGTATCGATTTTTCGGGGGGACAAGAGACCCAGTACTTC. It specifies CASSIDFSGGQETQYF.

The chain links TRBV5-5 to TRBJ2-2, with a weak D call TRBD1 (5 bases). In germline, CDR1 is SGHKS, CDR2 YYEKEE (reference sequence). The length of the CDR3 is 16 residues. Deletions cut 1 base from V and 4 bases from J, with 14 bases between. CDR3 sequence (DNA): TGTGCCAGCAGCTTGTTGGCTGGGGCCCTCACCGGGGAGCTGTTTTTT. It is translated as CASSLLAGALTGELFF.

This chain links TRBV18 with TRBJ2-1, with 9 bases that match TRBD1. J was trimmed by 1 base and V by 3 bases; bases with no gene match: 7. The CDR3 consists of 17 residues. The germline V gene encodes CDR1 KGHSH and CDR2 LQKENI. CDR3 coding DNA: TGTGCCAGCTCACCGACTAAGGGACAGGGATCCTACAATGAGCAGTTCTTC. This encodes CASSPTKGQGSYNEQFF.

This clone was recorded a few times. The rearrangement links TRBV7-3 to TRBJ2-7, with 9 bases that match TRBD1. With V trimmed by 5 bases and J by 5 bases, 7 bases remained unmatched. The CDR3 extends over 14 amino acids. The germline V gene encodes CDR1 SGHTA and CDR2 FQGTGA. CDR3 loop: CASSRTGTGNEQYF. In DNA, the CDR3 is TGTGCCAGCAGCAGAACCGGGACAGGGAACGAGCAGTACTTC.

The rearrangement links TRBV5-1 to TRBJ2-5, with 8 bases fitting TRBD2. Looked up from germline, CDR1 is SGHRS and CDR2 is YFSETQ. CDR3 length: 12 residues. V shed 0 bases, J shed 10 bases, and the junction held 2 bases outside the gene matches. The CDR3 DNA reads TGCGCCAGCAGCTTGGAGCGGGGGAGCCAGTACTTC. Protein sequence: CASSLERGSQYF.

The V and J genes are TRBV12-5 and TRBJ1-5; D possibly corresponds to TRBD1 (5 bases). The CDR3 is 14 residues long. V lost 1 base to trimming and J lost 3 bases, with 7 bases between them. CDR1 is LGHNT, CDR2 FRNRAP, per germline. In DNA form, the CDR3 reads TGTGCTAGTGGTTTGGACAGGTTCAATCAGCCCCAGCATTTT. Translation gives CASGLDRFNQPQHF.